The 9 T cell receptor beta chains in this list originate from one sample, sequenced in a study of T cell clonality in common variable immunodeficiency. Study results and limitations: In common variable immunodeficiency, TCR beta chains reportedly carried fewer deletions and N-nucleotide insertions.

The repertoire was sequenced with immunoSEQ multiplex PCR; TCRdb's copy has only in-frame clones and lacks some. The data show around 30,000 clones, with none appearing a single time. No antigen has been identified for these receptors. The sample comprised peripheral blood mononuclear cells. These receptors were obtained from a human donor with common variable immunodeficiency.

CDR3 DNA, as far as it was read: TGTGCCAGCAGCCCTGGGGACAGTCCATCCGAAAAA. It is translated as CASSPGDSPSEK. The whole CDR3 protein reads CASSPGDSPSEKLFF. The rearrangement joins TRBV7-3 to TRBJ1-4, with 7 positions matching TRBD1. The CDR3 is cut off 3 residues early in the read; its end comes from the germline J gene. The CDR3 totals 15 residues. Trimming removed 5 bases from V and 8 bases from J; junction bases left unmatched: 11. The germline gives CDR1 SGHTA, CDR2 FQGTGA.

Of note for this clone: The read comes to an end 3 residues before the CDR3 does, leaving the germline J gene to fill in the end. V usage is TRBV11-3 and J usage is TRBJ2-3, with 15 bases identical to TRBD2. The CDR3 loop spans 15 amino acids. Looked up from germline, CDR1 is SGHNT and CDR2 is YENEEA. The CDR3 reads CASSRTSGGGMTQYF. The sequenced part of the CDR3 DNA is TGTGCCAGCAGCCGGACTAGCGGGGGGGGGATGACG.

In this sample, this clone turned up a few times. The observed sequence ends 3 residues before the CDR3 terminus, with the missing tail filled in from the germline J gene. This chain links TRBV7-2 with TRBJ2-7; a weak D match, TRBD2 (5 bases). CDR1 is SGHTA, CDR2 FQGNSA, per germline. The CDR3 extends over 15 amino acids. V lost 2 bases to trimming and J lost 2 bases, with 13 bases between them. Incomplete CDR3 DNA: TGTGCCAGCAGCTTATCACGGGGTGGGGCCTACGAG. Translation gives CASSLSRGGAYE. From start to end, the CDR3 is CASSLSRGGAYEQYF. Drawing the rest from reference TRBV7-2 and TRBJ2-7, the complete variable domain is GAGVSQSPSNKVTEKGKDVELRCDPISGHTALYWYRQSLGQGLEFLIYFQGNSAPDKSGLPSDRFSAERTGGSVSTLTIQRTQQEDSAVYLCASSLSRGGAYEQYFGPGTRLTVT.

This clone was recorded many times. The CDR3 end falls 3 residues outside the read, so it is completed with the germline J gene. The chain links TRBV18 to TRBJ2-7; possibly TRBD2 for D (6 bases). Trimming pared 1 base from V and 6 bases from J, leaving 13 bases between. CDR1 and CDR2 (germline): KGHSH, LQKENI. CDR3 length equals 14 residues. The CDR3 DNA, read in part, is TGTGCCAGCTCACCACACCCGGGGGTCAGCGAG. This codes for CASSPHPGVSE. The CDR3 in full is CASSPHPGVSEQYF.

This clone was picked up a small number of times. The read ends 3 residues shy of where the CDR3 ends; the end is completed using the germline J gene. V and J are TRBV20-1 and TRBJ2-1, with 10 bases identical to TRBD2. The CDR3 is 14 amino acids. CDR1 DFQATT and CDR2 SNEGSKA come from the germline V gene (reference sequence). V shed 5 bases, J shed 8 bases, and the junction held 9 bases outside the gene matches. The sequenced CDR3 bases are TGCAGTGCTCACACGGAGCGGGGGGGCTATGAG. This codes for CSAHTERGGYE. The CDR3, in full, reads CSAHTERGGYEQFF.

This clone was counted at least ten times. Read data end 3 residues before the CDR3 end; the end is taken from the germline J gene. The chain has TRBV5-6 and TRBJ2-3; D remains ambiguous. Trimming pared 5 bases from V and 6 bases from J, leaving 10 bases between. Germline loops: CDR1 SGHDT, CDR2 YYEEEE. CDR3 length: 12 amino acids. The covered CDR3 bases are TGTGCCAGCAGTTATCCCAGGGATACG. The encoded protein is CASSYPRDT. The complete CDR3 protein is CASSYPRDTQYF.

The table lists this clone with many counts. The CDR3 is cut off 3 residues early in the read; its end comes from the germline J gene. The chain couples TRBV6-4 to TRBJ2-2; perhaps TRBD1 as D (5 bases). V was trimmed by 2 bases and J by 5 bases, leaving 18 bases between them. The CDR3 has 17 amino acids. Germline assignment: CDR1 MRHNA and CDR2 SNTAGT. The CDR3 bases that were read are TGTGCCAGCAGTGACCGAGTTAGGGGCGTATGGACCGGGGAG. It specifies CASSDRVRGVWTGE. The entire CDR3 sequence reads CASSDRVRGVWTGELFF.

This clone has ten or more counts. The CDR3 goes on 3 residues after the read ends, and that part is filled in from the germline J gene. The chain recombines TRBV14 with TRBJ2-1, with D maybe TRBD1 (5 bases). CDR1 SGHDN and CDR2 FVKESK come from the germline V gene. The V end lost 2 bases, the J end lost 5 bases, and 10 bases lay between the germline ends. The CDR3 has 14 amino acids. The CDR3 loop is CASSQRPRDNEQFF. The DNA read from the CDR3 is TGTGCCAGCAGCCAACGCCCCAGGGACAATGAG.

On this clone itself: The sequence runs out 3 residues before the end of the CDR3; the remainder is reconstructed from the germline J gene. The V and J genes are TRBV6-1 and TRBJ2-7; 7 nucleotides agree with TRBD2. The CDR3 runs 13 residues. Germline V gene sequence: CDR1 MNHNS, CDR2 SASEGT. Trimming removed 3 bases from V and 6 bases from J; junction bases left unmatched: 5. This chain's CDR3 is CASSDVWGGEQYF. CDR3 bases read: TGTGCCAGCAGTGACGTCTGGGGGGGCGAG.